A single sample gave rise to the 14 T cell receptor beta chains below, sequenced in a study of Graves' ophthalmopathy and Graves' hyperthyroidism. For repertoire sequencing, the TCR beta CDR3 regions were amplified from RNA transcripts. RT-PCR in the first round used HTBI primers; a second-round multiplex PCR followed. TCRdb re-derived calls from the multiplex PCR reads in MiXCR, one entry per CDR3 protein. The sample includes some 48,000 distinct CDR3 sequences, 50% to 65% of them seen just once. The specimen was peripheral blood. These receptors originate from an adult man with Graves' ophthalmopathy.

The CDR3 DNA reads TGTGCCAGCGGCTCCCATGCAGAGTGGAGCACAGATACGCAGTATTTT. Encoded protein: CASGSHAEWSTDTQYF. The J gene is TRBJ2-3, the V gene TRBV7-9, with D uncertain. The germline V gene has CDR1 SEHNR and CDR2 FQNEAQ (reference sequence). V was pared by 8 bases and J by 0 bases, with 18 bases between. CDR3 length equals 16 residues. The full variable domain, with the rest looked up from reference TRBV7-9 and TRBJ2-3, is DTGVSQNPRHKITKRGQNVTFRCDPISEHNRLYWYRQTLGQGPEFLTYFQNEAQLEKSRLLSDRFSAERPKGSFSTLEIQRTEQGDSAMYLCASGSHAEWSTDTQYFGPGTRLTVL.

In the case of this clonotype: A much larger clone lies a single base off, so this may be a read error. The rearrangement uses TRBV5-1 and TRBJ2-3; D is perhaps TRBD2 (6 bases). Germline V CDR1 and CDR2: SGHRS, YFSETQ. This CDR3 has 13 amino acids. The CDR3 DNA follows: TGCGTCAGCAGCTTAGGAGGGACAGATACGCAGTATTTT. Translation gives CVSSLGGTDTQYF.

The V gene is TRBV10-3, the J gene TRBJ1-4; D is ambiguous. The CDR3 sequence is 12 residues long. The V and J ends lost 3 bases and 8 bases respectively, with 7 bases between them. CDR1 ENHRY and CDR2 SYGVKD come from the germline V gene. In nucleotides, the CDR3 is TGTGCCATCAGTGACGGAGGAGAAAAACTGTTTTTT. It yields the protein CAISDGGEKLFF.

The CDR3 region has the DNA TGTGCCAGCAGTTTGGGCGTCGGCACAGATACGCAGTATTTT. It translates to CASSLGVGTDTQYF. This chain uses TRBV27 with TRBJ2-3; unclear D gene. The CDR3 has 14 residues. The ends were cut back, 3 bases at V and 1 base at J, with 8 bases in the middle. Per the germline V gene, CDR1 is MNHEY and CDR2 is SMNVEV (reference sequence).

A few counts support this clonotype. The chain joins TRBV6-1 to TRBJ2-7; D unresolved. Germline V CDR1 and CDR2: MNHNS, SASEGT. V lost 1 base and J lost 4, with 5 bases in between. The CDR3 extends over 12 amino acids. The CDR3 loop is CASSEGAYEQYF. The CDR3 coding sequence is TGTGCCAGCAGTGAAGGGGCGTACGAGCAGTACTTC.

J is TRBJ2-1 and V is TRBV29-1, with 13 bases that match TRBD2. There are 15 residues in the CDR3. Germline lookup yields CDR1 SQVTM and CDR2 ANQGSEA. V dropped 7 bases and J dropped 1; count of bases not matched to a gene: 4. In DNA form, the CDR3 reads TGCAGCGGTGGACTAGCGGGAGTATCCTACAATGAGCAGTTCTTC. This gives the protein CSGGLAGVSYNEQFF.

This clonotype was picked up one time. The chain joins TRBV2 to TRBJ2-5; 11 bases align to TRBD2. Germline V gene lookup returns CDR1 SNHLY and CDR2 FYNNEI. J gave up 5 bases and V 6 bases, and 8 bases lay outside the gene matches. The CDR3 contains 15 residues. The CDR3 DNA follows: TGTGCCAGCAGGGACCTAGCGGGAGGCAGGGAGACCCAGTACTTC. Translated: CASRDLAGGRETQYF.

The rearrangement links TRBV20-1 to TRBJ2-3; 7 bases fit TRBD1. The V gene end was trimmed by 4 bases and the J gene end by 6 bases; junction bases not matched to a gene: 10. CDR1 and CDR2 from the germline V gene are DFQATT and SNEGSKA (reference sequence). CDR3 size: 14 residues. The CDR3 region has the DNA TGCAGTGCTACCCCGGACAGGTCTGGGGATACGCAGTATTTT. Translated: CSATPDRSGDTQYF.

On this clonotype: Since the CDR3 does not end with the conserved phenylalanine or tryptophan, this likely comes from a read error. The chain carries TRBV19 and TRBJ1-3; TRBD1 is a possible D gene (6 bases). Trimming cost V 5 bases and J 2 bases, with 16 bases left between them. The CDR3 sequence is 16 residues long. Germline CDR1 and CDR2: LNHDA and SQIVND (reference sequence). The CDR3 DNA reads TGTGCCAGTAGTTTCATCCCACAGGGAACTGGAAACACCATATATTCT. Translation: CASSFIPQGTGNTIYS.

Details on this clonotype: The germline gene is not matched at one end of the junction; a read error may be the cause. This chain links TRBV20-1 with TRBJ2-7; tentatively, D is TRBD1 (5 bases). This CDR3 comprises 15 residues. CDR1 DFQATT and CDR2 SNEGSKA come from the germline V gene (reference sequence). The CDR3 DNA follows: TGCAGTGCTAGAGATCCTGACAGAAACTCCTGCGAGCAGTACTTC. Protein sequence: CSARDPDRNSCEQYF.

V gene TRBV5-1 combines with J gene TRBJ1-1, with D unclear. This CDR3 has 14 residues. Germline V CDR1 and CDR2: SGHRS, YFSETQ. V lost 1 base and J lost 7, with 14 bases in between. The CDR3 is CASSLTSGDNEAFF. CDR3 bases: TGCGCCAGCAGCTTGACTAGCGGCGACAATGAAGCTTTCTTT.

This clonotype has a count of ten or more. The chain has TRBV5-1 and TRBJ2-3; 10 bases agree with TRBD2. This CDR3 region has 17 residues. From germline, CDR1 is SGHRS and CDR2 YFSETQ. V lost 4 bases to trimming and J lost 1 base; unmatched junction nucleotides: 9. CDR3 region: CASSDLLAGDGTDTQYF. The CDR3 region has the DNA TGCGCCAGCAGCGACCTTCTAGCGGGGGACGGCACAGATACGCAGTATTTT.

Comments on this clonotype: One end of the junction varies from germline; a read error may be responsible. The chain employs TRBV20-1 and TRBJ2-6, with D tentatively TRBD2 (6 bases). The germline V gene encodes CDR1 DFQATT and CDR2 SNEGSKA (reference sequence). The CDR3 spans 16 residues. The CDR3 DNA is TGCCGTGCTAGGGGCGCGGGGATCTCTGGGGCCAACGTCCTGACTTTC. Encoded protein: CRARGAGISGANVLTF.

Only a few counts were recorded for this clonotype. The CDR3: CASTFRDSYEQYF. The CDR3 DNA follows: TGTGCCAGCACCTTTCGGGACAGCTACGAGCAGTACTTC. V gene TRBV5-6 combines with J gene TRBJ2-7, with TRBD1 identical over 7 bases. Trimming removed 6 bases from V and 3 bases from J; junction bases left unmatched: 6. The CDR3 sequence is 13 residues long. Per germline, CDR1 SGHDT and CDR2 YYEEEE.